The 6 T cell receptor beta chains below were found in one sample sequenced in a study of Ad26.COV2.S vaccination and SARS-CoV-2 variants. The table came from immunoSEQ multiplex PCR; TCRdb's copy has only in-frame clones and leaves some out. This sample has about 180,000 clones, with around 90% found just once. The material was peripheral blood, obtained after recovery from COVID-19. Every receptor here comes from a human donor who had recovered from COVID-19.

The chain uses TRBV2 and TRBJ1-1; D gene ambiguous. Germline V gives CDR1 SNHLY, CDR2 FYNNEI. The CDR3 sequence is 14 residues long. V lost 10 bases to trimming and J lost 0 bases, with 15 bases between them. Written as DNA, the CDR3 is TGTGCCACCTCCCCGACATATTTGAACACTGAAGCTTTCTTT. As protein: CATSPTYLNTEAFF.

V and J are TRBV6-5 and TRBJ2-7, with a tentative D call TRBD2 (5 bases). V lost 6 bases and J 2 bases, leaving 14 bases between the germline ends. From germline, CDR1 is MNHEY and CDR2 SVGAGI. The CDR3 has 14 amino acids. The CDR3 reads CASSKITGTYEQYF. CDR3 DNA sequence: TGTGCCAGCAGCAAAATAACGGGAACCTACGAGCAGTACTTC.

V usage is TRBV12-3 or TRBV12-4 and J usage is TRBJ2-7; D may be TRBD2 (5 bases). Between the trimmed V and J ends, which lost 7 bases and 3 bases, there was a span of 7 bases. The length of the CDR3 is 11 residues. The CDR3: CASTDYYEQYF. CDR3 bases: TGTGCCAGCACCGACTACTACGAGCAGTACTTC.

The chain has TRBV5-4 and TRBJ2-3; TRBD2 agrees at 10 bases. The V and J ends lost 4 bases and 2 bases, in that order; junction bases with no gene match: 4. The CDR3 extends over 15 amino acids. Germline V gene lookup returns CDR1 SGHNT and CDR2 YYREEE (reference sequence). The CDR3: CASSEGLAITDTQYF. The CDR3 DNA reads TGTGCCAGCAGCGAGGGACTAGCGATCACAGATACGCAGTATTTT.

The chain couples TRBV7-8 to TRBJ2-7, with no clear D. The length of the CDR3 is 19 residues. Germline CDR1 reads SGHVS; CDR2 reads FQNEAQ. Trimming shortened V by 0 bases and J by 0 bases, and 21 bases separated the two germline ends. In nucleotides, the CDR3 is TGTGCCAGCAGCTTAGCGCAGTTTCATGGCCTACGACTCTCCTACGAGCAGTACTTC. Translated, it gives CASSLAQFHGLRLSYEQYF.

On this clone: One junction end does not reproduce the germline sequence, and a read error may be involved. The J gene is TRBJ2-1, the V gene TRBV5-5; a possible D gene is TRBD2 (6 bases). CDR3 size: 12 residues. CDR1 is SGHKS and CDR2 is YYEKEE in the germline V gene (reference sequence). The CDR3: CANSLEGGEQFF. In nucleotides, the CDR3 is TGTGCCAACAGCTTGGAGGGAGGTGAGCAGTTCTTC.